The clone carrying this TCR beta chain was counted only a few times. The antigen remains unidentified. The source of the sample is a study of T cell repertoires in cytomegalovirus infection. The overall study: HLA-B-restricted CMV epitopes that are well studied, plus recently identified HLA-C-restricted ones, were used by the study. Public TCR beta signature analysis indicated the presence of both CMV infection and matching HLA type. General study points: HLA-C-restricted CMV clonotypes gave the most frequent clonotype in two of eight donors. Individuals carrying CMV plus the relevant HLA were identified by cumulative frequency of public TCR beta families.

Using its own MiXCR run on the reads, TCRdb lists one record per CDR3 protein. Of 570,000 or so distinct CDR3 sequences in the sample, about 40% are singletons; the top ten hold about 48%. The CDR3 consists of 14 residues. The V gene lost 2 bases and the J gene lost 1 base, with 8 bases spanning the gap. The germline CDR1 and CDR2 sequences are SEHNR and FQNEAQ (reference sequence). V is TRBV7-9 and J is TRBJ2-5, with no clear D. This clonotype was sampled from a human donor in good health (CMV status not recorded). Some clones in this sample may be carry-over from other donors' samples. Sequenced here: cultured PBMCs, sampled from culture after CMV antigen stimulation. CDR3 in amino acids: CASSLWAIQETQYF. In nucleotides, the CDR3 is TGTGCCAGCAGCTTATGGGCGATCCAAGAGACCCAGTACTTC.